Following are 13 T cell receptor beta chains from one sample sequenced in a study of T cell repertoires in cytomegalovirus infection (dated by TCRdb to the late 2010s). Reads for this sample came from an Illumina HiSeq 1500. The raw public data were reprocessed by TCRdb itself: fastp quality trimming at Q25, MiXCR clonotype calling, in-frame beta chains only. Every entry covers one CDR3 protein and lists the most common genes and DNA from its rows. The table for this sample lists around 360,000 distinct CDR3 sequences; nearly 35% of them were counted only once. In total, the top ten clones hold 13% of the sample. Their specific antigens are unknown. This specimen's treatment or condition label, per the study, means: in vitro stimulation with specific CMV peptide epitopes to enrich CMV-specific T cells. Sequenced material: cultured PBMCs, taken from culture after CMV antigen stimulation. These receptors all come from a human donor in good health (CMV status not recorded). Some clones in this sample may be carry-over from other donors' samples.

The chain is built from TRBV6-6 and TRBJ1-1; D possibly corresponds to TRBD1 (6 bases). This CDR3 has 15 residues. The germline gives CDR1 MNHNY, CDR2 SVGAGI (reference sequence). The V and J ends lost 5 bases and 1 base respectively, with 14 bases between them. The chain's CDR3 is CASSPPDRTNTEAFF. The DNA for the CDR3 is TGTGCCAGCAGTCCCCCGGACAGAACGAACACTGAAGCTTTCTTT.

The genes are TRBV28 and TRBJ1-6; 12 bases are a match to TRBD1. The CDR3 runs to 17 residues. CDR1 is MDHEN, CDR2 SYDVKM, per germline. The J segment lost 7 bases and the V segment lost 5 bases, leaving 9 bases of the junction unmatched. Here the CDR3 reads CASSATGQGAMNSPLHF. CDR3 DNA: TGTGCCAGCAGTGCGACGGGACAGGGGGCGATGAATTCACCCCTCCACTTT.

The CDR3 spells CASSPFFGAGGTDTQYF. The DNA for the CDR3 is TGTGCCAGCAGCCCCTTTTTTGGAGCGGGAGGGACAGATACGCAGTATTTT. The genes are TRBV7-9 and TRBJ2-3; 10 positions agree with TRBD2. J lost 3 bases, V lost 5 bases, and 11 bases had no gene match. The CDR3 contains 17 residues. CDR1 is SEHNR and CDR2 is FQNEAQ in the germline V gene (reference sequence).

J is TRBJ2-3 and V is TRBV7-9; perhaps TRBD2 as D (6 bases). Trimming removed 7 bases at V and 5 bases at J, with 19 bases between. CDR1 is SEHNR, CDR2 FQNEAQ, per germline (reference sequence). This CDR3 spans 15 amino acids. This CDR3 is CASTDWDFGIDTQYF. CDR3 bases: TGTGCCAGCACCGACTGGGACTTTGGCATAGATACGCAGTATTTT.

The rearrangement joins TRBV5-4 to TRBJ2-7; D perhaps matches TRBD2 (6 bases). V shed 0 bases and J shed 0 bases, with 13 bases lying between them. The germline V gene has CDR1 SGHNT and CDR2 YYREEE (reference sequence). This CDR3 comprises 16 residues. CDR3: CASSLDSGSTSYEQYV. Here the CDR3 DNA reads TGTGCCAGCAGCTTGGACTCCGGGAGCACCTCCTACGAGCAGTACGTC.

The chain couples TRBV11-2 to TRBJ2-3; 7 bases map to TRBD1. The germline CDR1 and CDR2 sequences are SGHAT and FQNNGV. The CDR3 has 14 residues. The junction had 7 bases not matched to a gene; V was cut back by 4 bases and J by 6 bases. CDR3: CASSSRTRGDTQYF. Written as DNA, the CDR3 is TGTGCCAGCAGCTCTCGGACCAGGGGGGATACGCAGTATTTT.

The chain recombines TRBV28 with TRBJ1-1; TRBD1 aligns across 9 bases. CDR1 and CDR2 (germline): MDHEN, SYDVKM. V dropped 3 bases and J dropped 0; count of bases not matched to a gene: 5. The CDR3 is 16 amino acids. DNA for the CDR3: TGTGCCAGCAGTTTGTGGGGGACAGGGATGAACACTGAAGCTTTCTTT. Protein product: CASSLWGTGMNTEAFF.

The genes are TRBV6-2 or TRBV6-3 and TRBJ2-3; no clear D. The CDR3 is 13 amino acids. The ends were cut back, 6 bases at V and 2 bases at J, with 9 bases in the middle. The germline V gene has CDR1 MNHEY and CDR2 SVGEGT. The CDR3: CASSRPSTDTQYF. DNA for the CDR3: TGTGCCAGCAGCCGCCCCTCCACAGATACGCAGTATTTT.

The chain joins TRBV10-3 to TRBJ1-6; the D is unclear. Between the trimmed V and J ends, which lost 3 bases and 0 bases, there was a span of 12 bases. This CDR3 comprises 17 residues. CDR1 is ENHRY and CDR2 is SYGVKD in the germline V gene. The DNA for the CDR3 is TGTGCCATCAGTGAAAGGACGGTGAGCTCCTATAATTCACCCCTCCACTTT. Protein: CAISERTVSSYNSPLHF.

CDR3 nucleotides: TGCGCCAGCAGCCAAGTTGGGCCAGCTAATGAAAAACTGTTTTTT. Protein product: CASSQVGPANEKLFF. The V call is TRBV4-3, the J call TRBJ1-4; D gene ambiguous. Germline CDR1 LGHNA, CDR2 YSLEER. The CDR3 is 15 amino acids. Trimming took off 1 base at V and 3 bases at J, with 9 bases between the two ends.

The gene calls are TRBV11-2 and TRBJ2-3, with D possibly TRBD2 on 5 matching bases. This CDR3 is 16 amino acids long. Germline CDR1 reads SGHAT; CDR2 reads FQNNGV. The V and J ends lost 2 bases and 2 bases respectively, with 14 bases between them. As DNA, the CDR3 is TGTGCCAGCAGCTTACGTTTATCGGGAATCACAGATACGCAGTATTTT. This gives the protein CASSLRLSGITDTQYF.

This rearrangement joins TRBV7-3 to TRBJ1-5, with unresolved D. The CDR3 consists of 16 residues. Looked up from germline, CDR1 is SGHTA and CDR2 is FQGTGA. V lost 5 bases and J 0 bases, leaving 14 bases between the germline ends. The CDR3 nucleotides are TGTGCCAGCAGCGATTGGCACAGAGATAGCAATCAGCCCCAGCATTTT. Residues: CASSDWHRDSNQPQHF.

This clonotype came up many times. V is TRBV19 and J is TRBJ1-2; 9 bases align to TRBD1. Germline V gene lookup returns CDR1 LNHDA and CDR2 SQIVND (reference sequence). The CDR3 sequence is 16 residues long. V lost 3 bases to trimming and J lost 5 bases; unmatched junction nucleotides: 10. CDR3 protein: CASSIRSDRGGYGYTF. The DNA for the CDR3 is TGTGCCAGTAGTATTCGTTCGGACAGGGGTGGTTATGGCTACACCTTC.